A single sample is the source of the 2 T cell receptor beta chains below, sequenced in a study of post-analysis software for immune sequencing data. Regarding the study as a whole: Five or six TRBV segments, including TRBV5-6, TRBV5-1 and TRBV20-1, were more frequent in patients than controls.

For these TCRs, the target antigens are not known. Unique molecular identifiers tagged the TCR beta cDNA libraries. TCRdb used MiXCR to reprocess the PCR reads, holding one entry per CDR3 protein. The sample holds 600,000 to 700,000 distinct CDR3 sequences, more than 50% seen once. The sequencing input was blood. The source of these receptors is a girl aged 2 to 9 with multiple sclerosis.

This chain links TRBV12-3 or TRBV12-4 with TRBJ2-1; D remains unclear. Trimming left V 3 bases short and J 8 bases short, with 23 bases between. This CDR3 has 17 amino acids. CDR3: CASSFPDGQVELHEQFF. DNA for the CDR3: TGTGCCAGCAGTTTCCCAGACGGCCAGGTAGAGTTACATGAGCAGTTCTTC.

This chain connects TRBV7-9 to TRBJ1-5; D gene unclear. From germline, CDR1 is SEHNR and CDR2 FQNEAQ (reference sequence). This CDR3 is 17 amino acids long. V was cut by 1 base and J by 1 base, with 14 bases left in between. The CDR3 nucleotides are TGTGCCAGCAGCTTAGGGCACGAACGTTGGAGCAATCAGCCCCAGCATTTT. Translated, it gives CASSLGHERWSNQPQHF.